The following is a T cell receptor (beta chain) sequence with its context. This entry comes from a study of T cell responses to AZD1222 COVID-19 vaccine. Study details: Whether given at about 4 or about 12 weeks, second doses were pooled.

This CDR3 region has 13 residues. The V gene lost 0 bases and the J gene lost 1 base, with 4 bases spanning the gap. The germline V gene has CDR1 SGHNT and CDR2 YYREEE (reference sequence). The protocol was immunoSEQ multiplex PCR, while the TCRdb copy is restricted to in-frame clones and leaves out a portion. The sample has about 180,000 clones; 87% are singletons. Specimen: peripheral blood, collected on day 0 of AZD1222 vaccination. V and J are TRBV5-4 and TRBJ1-1; the D is unclear. The TCR was taken from an adult in good health. CDR3 in amino acids: CASSLVPNTEAFF. The CDR3 coding sequence is TGTGCCAGCAGCTTGGTCCCGAACACTGAAGCTTTCTTT.